Sequencing of this T cell receptor beta chain was carried out in a study of cytomegalovirus exposure and HLA in healthy donors. The CDR3 spans 18 residues. The V gene lost 4 bases and the J gene lost 2 bases, with 25 bases spanning the gap. Germline assignment: CDR1 GTSNPN and CDR2 SVGIG (reference sequence). Donors were nominally healthy when sampled, though unrecorded immune exposures were likely. Only a few counts were recorded for this clone. The PCR contained 60 Vbeta and 13 Jbeta primers. Produced via immunoSEQ multiplex PCR; TCRdb's table is partial and in-frame only. The sample holds approximately 74,000 clones; 75% are singletons and the top ten take roughly 7.2%.

The clonotype comes from a woman in her thirties or forties in good health and CMV-seronegative. Sequenced sample: PBMCs. The chain couples TRBV30 to TRBJ2-3; a weak D match, TRBD1 (5 bases). CDR3 sequence (DNA): TGTGCCTGGAACCTCAAGGGTTGGGGCGACAGCCCCACAGATACGCAGTATTTT. Residues: CAWNLKGWGDSPTDTQYF.